The 2 T cell receptor beta chains in this list originate from one sample, sequenced in a study of T-cell reconstitution after alpha-beta-depleted transplantation in children. A library of TCRbeta sequences, prepared with unique molecular identifiers, was generated. Each CDR3 protein is one row after TCRdb ran MiXCR on the PCR reads. The table has 550,000 to 600,000 distinct CDR3 sequences, about 21% seen once; the top ten hold 13% to 15%. The material sequenced was PBMCs, mostly from graft donor cells, taken 360 days after TCRalphabeta/CD19-depleted stem cell transplant. The origin of the receptors is a boy younger than two who had a stem cell transplant for acute myeloid leukemia, so the T cells may come from the graft donor.

The chain couples TRBV28 to TRBJ2-7, with D perhaps TRBD1 or TRBD2 (5 bases each). V shed 6 bases and J shed 5 bases, with 17 bases lying between them. From germline, CDR1 is MDHEN and CDR2 SYDVKM. This CDR3 is built from 14 residues. This chain's CDR3 is CASRHGTGTHEQYV. The CDR3 coding sequence is TGTGCCAGCAGGCACGGGACGGGGACCCACGAGCAGTACGTC.

The sample holds many counts of this clonotype. V is TRBV5-1 and J is TRBJ2-6, with TRBD2 matching 7 bases. The V and J ends lost 1 base and 0 bases, in that order; junction bases with no gene match: 1. Germline V gene lookup returns CDR1 SGHRS and CDR2 YFSETQ. This CDR3 spans 16 amino acids. The DNA for the CDR3 is TGCGCCAGCAGCTTGAGCGGGACCTCTGGGGCCAACGTCCTGACTTTC. Its protein is CASSLSGTSGANVLTF.